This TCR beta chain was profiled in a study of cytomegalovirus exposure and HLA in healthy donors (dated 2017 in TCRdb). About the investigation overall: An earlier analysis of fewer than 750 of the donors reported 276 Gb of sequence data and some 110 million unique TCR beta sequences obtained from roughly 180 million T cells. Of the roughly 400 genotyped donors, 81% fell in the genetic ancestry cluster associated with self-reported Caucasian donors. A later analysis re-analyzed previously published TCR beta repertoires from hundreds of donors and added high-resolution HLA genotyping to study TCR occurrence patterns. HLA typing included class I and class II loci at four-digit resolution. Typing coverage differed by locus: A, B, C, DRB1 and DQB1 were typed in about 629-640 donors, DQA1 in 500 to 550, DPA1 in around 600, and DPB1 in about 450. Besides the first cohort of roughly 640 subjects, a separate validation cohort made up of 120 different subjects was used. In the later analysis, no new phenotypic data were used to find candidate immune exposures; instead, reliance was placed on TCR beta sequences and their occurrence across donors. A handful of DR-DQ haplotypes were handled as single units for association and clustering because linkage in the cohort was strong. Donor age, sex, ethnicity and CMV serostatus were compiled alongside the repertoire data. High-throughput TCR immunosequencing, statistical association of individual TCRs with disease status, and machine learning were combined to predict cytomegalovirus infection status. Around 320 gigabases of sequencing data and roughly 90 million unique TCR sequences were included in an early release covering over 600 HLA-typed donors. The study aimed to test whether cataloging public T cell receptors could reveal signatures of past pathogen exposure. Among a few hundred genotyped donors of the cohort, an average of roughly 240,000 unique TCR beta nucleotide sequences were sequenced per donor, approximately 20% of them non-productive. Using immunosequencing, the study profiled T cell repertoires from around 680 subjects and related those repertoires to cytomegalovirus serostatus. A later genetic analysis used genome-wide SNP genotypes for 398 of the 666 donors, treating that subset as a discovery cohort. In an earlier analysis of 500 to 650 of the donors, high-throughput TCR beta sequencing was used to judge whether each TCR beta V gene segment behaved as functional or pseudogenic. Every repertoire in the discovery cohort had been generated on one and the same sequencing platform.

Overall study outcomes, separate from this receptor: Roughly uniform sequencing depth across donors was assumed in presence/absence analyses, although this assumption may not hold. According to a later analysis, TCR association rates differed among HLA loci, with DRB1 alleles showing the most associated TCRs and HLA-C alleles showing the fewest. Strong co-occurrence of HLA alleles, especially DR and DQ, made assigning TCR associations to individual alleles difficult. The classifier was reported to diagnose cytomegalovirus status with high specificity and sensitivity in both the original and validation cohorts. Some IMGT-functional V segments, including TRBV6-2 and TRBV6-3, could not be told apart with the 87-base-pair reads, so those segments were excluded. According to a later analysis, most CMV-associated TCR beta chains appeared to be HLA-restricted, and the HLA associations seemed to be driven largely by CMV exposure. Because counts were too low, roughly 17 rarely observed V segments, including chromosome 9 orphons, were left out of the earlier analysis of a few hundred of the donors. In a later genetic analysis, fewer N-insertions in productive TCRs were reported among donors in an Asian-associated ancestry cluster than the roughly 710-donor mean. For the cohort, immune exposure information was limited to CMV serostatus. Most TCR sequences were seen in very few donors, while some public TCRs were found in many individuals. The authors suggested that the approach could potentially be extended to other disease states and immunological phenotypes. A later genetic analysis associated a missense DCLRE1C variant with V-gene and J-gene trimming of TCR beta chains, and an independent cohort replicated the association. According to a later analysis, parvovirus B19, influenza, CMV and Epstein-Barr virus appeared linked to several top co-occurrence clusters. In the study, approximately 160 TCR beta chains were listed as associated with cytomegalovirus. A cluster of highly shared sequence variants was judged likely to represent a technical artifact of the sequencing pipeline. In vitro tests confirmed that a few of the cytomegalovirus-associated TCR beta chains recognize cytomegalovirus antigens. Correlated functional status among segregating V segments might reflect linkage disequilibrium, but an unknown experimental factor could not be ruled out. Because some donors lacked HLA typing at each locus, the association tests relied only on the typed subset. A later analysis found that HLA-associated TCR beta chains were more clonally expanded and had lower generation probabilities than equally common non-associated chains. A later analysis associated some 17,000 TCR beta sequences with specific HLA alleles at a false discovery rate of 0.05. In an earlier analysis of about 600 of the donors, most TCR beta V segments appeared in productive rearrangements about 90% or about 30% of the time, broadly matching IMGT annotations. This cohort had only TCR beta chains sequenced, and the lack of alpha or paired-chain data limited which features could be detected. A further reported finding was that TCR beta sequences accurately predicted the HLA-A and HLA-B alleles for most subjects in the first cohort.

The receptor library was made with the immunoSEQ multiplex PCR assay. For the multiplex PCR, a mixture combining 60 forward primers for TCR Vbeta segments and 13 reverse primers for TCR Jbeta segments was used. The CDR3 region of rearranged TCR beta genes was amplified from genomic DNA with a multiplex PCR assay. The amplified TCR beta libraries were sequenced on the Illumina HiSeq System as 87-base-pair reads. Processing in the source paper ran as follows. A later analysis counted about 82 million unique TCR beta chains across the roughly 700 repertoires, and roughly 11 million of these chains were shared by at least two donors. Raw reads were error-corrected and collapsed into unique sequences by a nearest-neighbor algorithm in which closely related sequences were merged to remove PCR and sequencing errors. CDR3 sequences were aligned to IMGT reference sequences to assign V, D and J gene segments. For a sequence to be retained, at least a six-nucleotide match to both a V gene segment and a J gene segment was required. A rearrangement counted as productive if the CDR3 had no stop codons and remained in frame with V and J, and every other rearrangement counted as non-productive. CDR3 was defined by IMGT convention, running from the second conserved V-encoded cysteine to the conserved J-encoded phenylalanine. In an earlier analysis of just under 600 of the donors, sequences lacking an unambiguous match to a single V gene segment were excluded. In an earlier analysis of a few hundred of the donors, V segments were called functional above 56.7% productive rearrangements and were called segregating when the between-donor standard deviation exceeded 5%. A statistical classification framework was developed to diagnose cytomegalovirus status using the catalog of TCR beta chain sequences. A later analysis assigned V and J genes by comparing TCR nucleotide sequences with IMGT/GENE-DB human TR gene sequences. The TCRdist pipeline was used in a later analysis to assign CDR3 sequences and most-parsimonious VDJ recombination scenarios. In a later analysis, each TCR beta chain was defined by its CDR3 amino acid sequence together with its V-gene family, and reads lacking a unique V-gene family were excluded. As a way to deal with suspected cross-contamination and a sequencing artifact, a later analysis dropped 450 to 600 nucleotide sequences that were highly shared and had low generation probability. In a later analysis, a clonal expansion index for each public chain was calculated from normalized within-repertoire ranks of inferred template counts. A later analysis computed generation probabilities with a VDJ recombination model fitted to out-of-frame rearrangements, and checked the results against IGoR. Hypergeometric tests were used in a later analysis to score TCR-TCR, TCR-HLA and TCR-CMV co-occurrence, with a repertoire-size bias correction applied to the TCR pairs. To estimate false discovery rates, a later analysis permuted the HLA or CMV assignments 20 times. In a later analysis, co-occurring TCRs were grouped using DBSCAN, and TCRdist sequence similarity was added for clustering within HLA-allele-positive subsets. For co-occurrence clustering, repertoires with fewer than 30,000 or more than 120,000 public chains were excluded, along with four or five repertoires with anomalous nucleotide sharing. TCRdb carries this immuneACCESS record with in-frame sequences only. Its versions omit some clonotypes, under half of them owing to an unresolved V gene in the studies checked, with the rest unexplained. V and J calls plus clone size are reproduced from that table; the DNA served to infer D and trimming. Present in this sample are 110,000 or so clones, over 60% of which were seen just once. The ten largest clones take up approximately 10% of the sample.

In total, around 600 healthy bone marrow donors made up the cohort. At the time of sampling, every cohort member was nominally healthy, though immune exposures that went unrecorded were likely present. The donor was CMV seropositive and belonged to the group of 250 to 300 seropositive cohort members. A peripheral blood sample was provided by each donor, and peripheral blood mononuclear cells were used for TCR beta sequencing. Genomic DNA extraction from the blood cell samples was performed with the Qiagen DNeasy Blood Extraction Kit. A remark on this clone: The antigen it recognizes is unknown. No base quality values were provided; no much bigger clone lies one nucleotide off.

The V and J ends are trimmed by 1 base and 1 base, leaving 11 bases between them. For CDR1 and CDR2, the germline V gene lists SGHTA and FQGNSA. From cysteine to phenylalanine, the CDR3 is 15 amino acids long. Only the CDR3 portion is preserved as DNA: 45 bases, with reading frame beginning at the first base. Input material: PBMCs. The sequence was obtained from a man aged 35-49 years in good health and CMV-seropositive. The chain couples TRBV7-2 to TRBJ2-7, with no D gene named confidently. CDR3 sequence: CASSLGSAESYEQYF. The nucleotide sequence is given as TGTGCCAGCAGCTTAGGATCGGCGGAGTCCTACGAGCAGTACTTC.